These T cell receptor beta chains were read from a single sample in a study of shared clonotypes between healthy human individuals. Using immunoSEQ multiplex PCR, the repertoire was profiled, and TCRdb retains in-frame clones only, with some absent. The table records some 2.1 million clones, 93% of them present only once. The source material was naive CD8+ T cells from PBMCs. The receptor set was obtained from a man between 18 and 29 years old in good health. Some clones in this sample may be carry-over from other donors' samples. CDR3s include the opening cysteine and the closing phenylalanine or tryptophan. A D gene is named only where the DNA matches it firmly. Rows give clone size only sometimes, using once, few, many, or a class for an expanded clone.

cdr3_length j_call d_call v_call clone_size cdr3_nt cdr3_aa
14 TRBJ1-2 - TRBV6-5 - TGTGCCAGCAGACCTAGAGGGACATACTATGGCTACACCTTC CASRPRGTYYGYTF
15 TRBJ2-7 TRBD1 TRBV28 - TGTGCCAGCAGCCCAGGACAGGAAATCTCCTACGAGCAGTACTTC CASSPGQEISYEQYF
24 TRBJ2-1 - TRBV4-2 - TGTGCCAGCAGCCAAGATTCGTCGACCGAGGGAGAGATGTTTTACTCGGCTAACTACAATGAGCAGTTCTTC CASSQDSSTEGEMFYSANYNEQFF
14 TRBJ1-5 - TRBV6-6 - TGTGCCAGCAGTTACTCGGGGCTCGGGGGTGGGGAGCATTTT CASSYSGLGGGEHF
16 TRBJ1-4 - TRBV6-5 - TGTGCCAGCAGTTACACCAGGGCGAGGGCTAATGAAAAACTGTTTTTT CASSYTRARANEKLFF
13 TRBJ2-1 - TRBV13 - TGTGCCAGCAGCCCACGATGGGACAATGAGCAGTTCTTC CASSPRWDNEQFF
16 TRBJ1-2 TRBD1 TRBV28 - TGTGCCAGCAGTGCCCGGGACAGGGGAACAAGCTATGGCTACACCTTC CASSARDRGTSYGYTF
13 TRBJ2-7 - TRBV5-5 - TGTGCCAGCAGCTTGGGCGGAACCTACGAGCAGTACTTC CASSLGGTYEQYF
13 TRBJ2-3 - TRBV30 once TGTGCCTGGAGGAGGGGGAGGTCAGATACGCAGTATTTT CAWRRGRSDTQYF
12 TRBJ1-2 - TRBV19 - TGTGCCAGTAGAGACAGGAGCTATGGCTACACCTTC CASRDRSYGYTF
15 TRBJ1-1 TRBD1 TRBV9 - TGTGCCAGCAGCACCCGACAGGGGGGGGAAACTGAAGCTTTCTTT CASSTRQGGETEAFF
14 TRBJ2-3 - TRBV27 - TGTGCCAGCTCCCTTCAGGGGGGCCCAGATACGCAGTATTTT CASSLQGGPDTQYF
14 TRBJ2-2 - TRBV27 - TGTGCCAGCAGTTTATCGGAGGGCTCCGGGGAGCTGTTTTTT CASSLSEGSGELFF